These 3 T cell receptor beta chains were sequenced from one sample in a study of blood T cell repertoires in COVID-19 (dated by TCRdb to the early 2020s). Library method: the immunoSEQ multiplex PCR assay. Sourced from immuneACCESS, this table was stored by TCRdb with only in-frame sequences that have V and J called. A share of the clones is absent; for the studies checked, an unresolved V gene accounts for under half, and the remainder has no known explanation. This sample comprises about 68,000 clones, over 75% of them detected only once. The ten largest clones take up 7.3% of the sample. Sequenced material: peripheral blood. The receptors were gathered from a man aged 40-49 years with COVID-19, enrolled during active disease.

The CDR3 nucleotides are TGTGCCAGCAGGCCGACAGGGAGTGGGAACATTCAGTACTTC. This encodes CASRPTGSGNIQYF. The rearrangement uses TRBV6-4 and TRBJ2-4; 7 bases fit TRBD1. Looked up from germline, CDR1 is MRHNA and CDR2 is SNTAGT. Unmatched junction bases numbered 9, after V lost 6 bases and J lost 7 bases. The length of the CDR3 is 14 residues.

The chain recombines TRBV5-4 with TRBJ2-3; TRBD2 is a possible D gene (8 bases). CDR1 and CDR2 from the germline V gene are SGHNT and YYREEE (reference sequence). V was trimmed by 0 bases and J by 10 bases, leaving 21 bases between them. This CDR3 comprises 16 residues. The DNA of the CDR3 is TGTGCCAGCAGCTTGGAGTCTAGCGGGCCCAGGGGGGCGCAGTATTTT. Encoded protein: CASSLESSGPRGAQYF.

This clone was counted a single time. This chain links TRBV5-1 with TRBJ1-3, with 9 bases that match TRBD1. Germline CDR1 is SGHRS and CDR2 is YFSETQ. V shed 4 bases, J shed 4 bases, and the junction held 6 bases outside the gene matches. The CDR3 extends over 15 amino acids. The CDR3 DNA reads as TGCGCCAGCAGCCAGGGGACAGGGACGGGAAACACCATATATTTT. Residues: CASSQGTGTGNTIYF.